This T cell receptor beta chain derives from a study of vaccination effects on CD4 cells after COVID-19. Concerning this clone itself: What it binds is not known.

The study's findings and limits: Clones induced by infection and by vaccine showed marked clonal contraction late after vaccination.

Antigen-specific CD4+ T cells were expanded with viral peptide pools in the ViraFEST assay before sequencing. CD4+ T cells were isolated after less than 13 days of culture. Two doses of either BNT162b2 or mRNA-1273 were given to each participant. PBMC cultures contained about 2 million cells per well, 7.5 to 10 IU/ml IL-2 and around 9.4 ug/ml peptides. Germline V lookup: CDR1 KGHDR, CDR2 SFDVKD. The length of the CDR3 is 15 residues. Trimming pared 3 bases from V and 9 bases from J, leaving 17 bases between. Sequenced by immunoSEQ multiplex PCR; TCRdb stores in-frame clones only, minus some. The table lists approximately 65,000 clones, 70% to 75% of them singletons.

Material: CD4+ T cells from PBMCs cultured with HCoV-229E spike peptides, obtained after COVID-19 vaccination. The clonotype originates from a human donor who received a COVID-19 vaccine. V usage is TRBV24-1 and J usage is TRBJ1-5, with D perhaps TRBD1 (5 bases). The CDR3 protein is CATSDPGTPGGPQHF. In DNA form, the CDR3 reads TGTGCCACCAGTGATCCCGGGACGCCGGGCGGGCCCCAGCATTTT.